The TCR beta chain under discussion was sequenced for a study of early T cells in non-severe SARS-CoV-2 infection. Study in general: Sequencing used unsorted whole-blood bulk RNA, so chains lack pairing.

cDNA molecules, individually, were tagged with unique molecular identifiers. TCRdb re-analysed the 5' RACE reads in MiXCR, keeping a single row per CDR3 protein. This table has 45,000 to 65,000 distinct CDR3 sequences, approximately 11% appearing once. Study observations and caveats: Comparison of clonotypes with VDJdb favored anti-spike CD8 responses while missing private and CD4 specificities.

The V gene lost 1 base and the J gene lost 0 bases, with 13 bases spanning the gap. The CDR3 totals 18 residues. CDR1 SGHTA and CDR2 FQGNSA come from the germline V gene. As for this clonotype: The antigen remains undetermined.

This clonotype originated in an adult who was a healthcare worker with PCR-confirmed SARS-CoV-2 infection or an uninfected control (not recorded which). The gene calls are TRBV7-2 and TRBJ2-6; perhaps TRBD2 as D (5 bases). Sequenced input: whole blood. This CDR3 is CASSLVRGAPSGANVLTF. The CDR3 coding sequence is TGTGCCAGCAGCTTAGTCCGGGGTGCCCCCTCTGGGGCCAACGTCCTGACTTTC.